This T cell receptor beta chain stems from a study of T cell responses to AZD1222 COVID-19 vaccine. Sequencing used immunoSEQ multiplex PCR; TCRdb keeps in-frame clones, though not all of them. Of tens of thousands of clones listed, around nine tenths are singletons. The CDR3 length is 12 residues. Germline CDR1 is MDHEN and CDR2 is SYDVKM. V gave up 10 bases and J gave up 3 bases, with 12 bases separating them. The TCR comes from an adult in good health. This sequence joins TRBV28 and TRBJ1-1, with D maybe TRBD1 (6 bases). The sample was peripheral blood, taken on day 0 of AZD1222 vaccination. The CDR3 DNA reads as TGTGCCACGTTAGGACAGTACACTGAAGCTTTCTTT. Translating gives CATLGQYTEAFF. The complete variable domain, with remaining parts taken from reference TRBV28 and TRBJ1-1, reads DVKVTQSSRYLVKRTGEKVFLECVQDMDHENMFWYRQDPGLGLRLIYFSYDVKMKEKGDIPEGYSVSREKKERFSLILESASTNQTSMYLCATLGQYTEAFFGQGTRLTVV.